The next 9 T cell receptor beta chains were all read from a single sample in a study of cytomegalovirus exposure and HLA in healthy donors (dated 2017 in TCRdb). Library prep was done by the immunoSEQ multiplex PCR assay. A mixture of 60 forward primers for TCR Vbeta segments and 13 reverse primers for TCR Jbeta segments was used in the multiplex PCR. The table comes from immuneACCESS by way of TCRdb, which keeps in-frame sequences with V and J called. Part of the clones is missing from these tables; in studies checked, under half for an unresolved V gene and the rest for unknown reasons. The sample table contains 130,000 or so clones; only one count was recorded for around 65% of them. The ten largest clones represent 6.5% of the sample. Input material: PBMCs. The receptors originated from a woman aged 55 to 70 in good health and CMV-seronegative.

This clone was detected only a few times. This chain joins TRBV11-2 and TRBJ2-7, with 9 bases identical to TRBD2. There are 15 residues in the CDR3. In germline, CDR1 is SGHAT, CDR2 FQNNGV. Trimming at V came to 4 bases and at J to 7 bases, leaving 11 bases not matched to a gene. CDR3 in amino acids: CASSWGVAGVEEQYF. DNA for the CDR3: TGTGCCAGCAGCTGGGGAGTAGCGGGAGTTGAAGAGCAGTACTTC.

The chain links TRBV7-8 to TRBJ2-4; 13 bases fit TRBD2. V was pared by 3 bases and J by 8 bases, with 7 bases of the junction left unmatched. The CDR3 totals 16 residues. Germline V lookup: CDR1 SGHVS, CDR2 FQNEAQ. CDR3 loop: CASSFWTSGRRDIQYF. For the CDR3, the DNA is TGTGCCAGCAGCTTTTGGACTAGCGGGAGAAGGGACATTCAGTACTTC. The variable domain in full, completed from reference TRBV7-8 and TRBJ2-4, reads GAGVSQSPRYKVAKRGQDVALRCDPISGHVSLFWYQQALGQGPEFLTYFQNEAQLDKSGLPSDRFFAERPEGSVSTLKIQRTQQEDSAVYLCASSFWTSGRRDIQYFGAGTRLSVL.

The genes are TRBV18 and TRBJ2-3, with 9 bases identical to TRBD1. The CDR3 contains 15 residues. Germline CDR1 KGHSH, CDR2 LQKENI. V shed 6 bases, J shed 2 bases, and the junction held 6 bases outside the gene matches. The DNA for the CDR3 is TGTGCCAGCTCGTCTTTACAGGGGGCCACAGATACGCAGTATTTT. Its translation is CASSSLQGATDTQYF. Together with reference TRBV18 and TRBJ2-3, the CDR3 gives the full variable domain: NAGVMQNPRHLVRRRGQEARLRCSPMKGHSHVYWYRQLPEEGLKFMVYLQKENIIDESGMPKERFSAEFPKEGPSILRIQQVVRGDSAAYFCASSSLQGATDTQYFGPGTRLTVL.

The V call is TRBV7-8, the J call TRBJ2-7, with D possibly matching TRBD1 (6 bases). Between the trimmed V and J ends, which lost 5 bases and 3 bases, there was a span of 17 bases. In germline, CDR1 is SGHVS, CDR2 FQNEAQ. The CDR3 contains 15 residues. Written as DNA, the CDR3 is TGTGCCAGCAGCCACCGTGCAGGGGTAGGCTACGAGCAGTACTTC. Its protein product is CASSHRAGVGYEQYF.

This chain connects TRBV5-8 to TRBJ1-2, with 8 bases that match TRBD1. This CDR3 has 12 residues. V lost 4 bases to trimming and J lost 8 bases; unmatched junction nucleotides: 4. The V gene's germline CDR1 is SGHTS and CDR2 YDEGEE. DNA for the CDR3: TGTGCCAGCAGCCAGGGGGCGGGCGGCTACACCTTC. Residues: CASSQGAGGYTF.

This chain connects TRBV7-2 to TRBJ2-3; D is possibly TRBD2 (5 bases). The CDR3 contains 14 residues. V shed 0 bases and J shed 3 bases, with 7 bases lying between them. CDR1 and CDR2 from the germline V gene are SGHTA and FQGNSA. CDR3 nucleotides: TGTGCCAGCAGCTTAGCCGGGATAACAGATACGCAGTATTTT. It yields the protein CASSLAGITDTQYF.

This clone came up a few times. This rearrangement joins TRBV4-1 to TRBJ2-1; 9 bases are shared with TRBD2. The CDR3 extends over 18 amino acids. Per germline, CDR1 MGHRA and CDR2 YSYEKL. With V trimmed by 1 base and J by 0 bases, 7 bases remained unmatched. This chain's CDR3 is CASSQGLAGGLSYNEQFF. Here the CDR3 DNA reads TGCGCCAGCAGCCAAGGATTGGCGGGGGGGCTCTCCTACAATGAGCAGTTCTTC.

A note on this clone: Other nucleotide sequences in the sample specify the same CDR3. The chain combines TRBV5-6 with TRBJ2-2, with TRBD1 matching over 12 bases. The CDR3 length is 16 residues. The J segment lost 4 bases and the V segment lost 4 bases, leaving 5 bases of the junction unmatched. Germline V lookup: CDR1 SGHDT, CDR2 YYEEEE. The CDR3 nucleotides read TGTGCCAGCAGCAGGGACAGGGGGCTTAGCACCGGGGAGCTGTTTTTT. Translating gives CASSRDRGLSTGELFF. Drawing the rest from reference TRBV5-6 and TRBJ2-2, the complete variable domain is DAGVTQSPTHLIKTRGQQVTLRCSPKSGHDTVSWYQQALGQGPQFIFQYYEEEERQRGNFPDRFSGHQFPNYSSELNVNALLLGDSALYLCASSRDRGLSTGELFFGEGSRLTVL.

The rearrangement uses TRBV18 and TRBJ2-5; 7 bases fit TRBD1. V dropped 4 bases and J dropped 7; count of bases not matched to a gene: 3. The CDR3 covers 12 residues. Germline CDR1 KGHSH, CDR2 LQKENI. CDR3 DNA sequence: TGTGCCAGCTCACACAGGGGTGGGACCCAGTACTTC. Amino acids: CASSHRGGTQYF.